These 7 T cell receptor beta chains originate from one sample sequenced in a study of cytomegalovirus exposure and HLA in healthy donors. Primers for the PCR totalled 60 Vbeta and 13 Jbeta. This table comes from immunoSEQ multiplex PCR, and its TCRdb copy is limited to in-frame clones, with some not included. The sample records fewer than 120,000 clones, around 85% being singletons. The sequenced material came from PBMCs. These receptors were collected from a man in his thirties or forties in good health and CMV-seropositive.

J is TRBJ2-7 and V is TRBV11-3; TRBD1 agrees at 8 bases. CDR1 SGHNT and CDR2 YENEEA come from the germline V gene. The length of the CDR3 is 15 residues. J was trimmed by 2 bases and V by 2 bases; bases with no gene match: 5. Here the CDR3 DNA reads TGTGCCAGCAGCTTACAACAGGGGGGCGCCTACGAGCAGTACTTC. Encoded protein: CASSLQQGGAYEQYF.

This clone was seen only once. The chain uses TRBV19 and TRBJ2-5; D may be TRBD2 (6 bases). CDR1 and CDR2 (germline): LNHDA, SQIVND (reference sequence). Trimming left V 5 bases short and J 5 bases short, with 9 bases between. This CDR3 comprises 12 residues. The CDR3 DNA reads TGTGCCAGTAGTCCCAGCGGGGAGACCCAGTACTTC. Amino acid sequence: CASSPSGETQYF.

The CDR3 bases are TGTGCCAGCAGCTTCAGGGTAGAGAGCACAGATACGCAGTATTTT. Protein: CASSFRVESTDTQYF. This sequence joins TRBV5-6 and TRBJ2-3; possibly TRBD1 for D (5 bases). This CDR3 contains 15 residues. Per the germline V gene, CDR1 is SGHDT and CDR2 is YYEEEE. Deletions cut 2 bases from V and 0 bases from J, with 10 bases between.

CDR3 region: CASSLGADTQYF. In DNA, the CDR3 is TGTGCCAGCAGCTTGGGCGCGGATACGCAGTATTTT. The gene calls are TRBV11-3 and TRBJ2-3; D unclear. Germline CDR1 and CDR2: SGHNT and YENEEA. V lost 3 bases, J lost 6 bases, and 7 bases lay in between. This CDR3 comprises 12 residues.

The V and J genes are TRBV9 and TRBJ1-4; the match to TRBD1 covers 8 bases. J was trimmed by 6 bases and V by 4 bases; bases with no gene match: 8. The CDR3 is 15 amino acids. Per germline, CDR1 SGDLS and CDR2 YYNGEE. The CDR3 region is CASSTSTGEDEKLFF. The CDR3 DNA reads as TGTGCCAGCAGCACGTCGACAGGGGAAGATGAAAAACTGTTTTTT.

The genes are TRBV7-2 and TRBJ1-2; TRBD1 aligns across 7 bases. After removal of 0 bases from V and 6 bases from J, the junction contained 7 bases not matched to a gene. Looked up from germline, CDR1 is SGHTA and CDR2 is FQGNSA. This CDR3 is built from 15 residues. CDR3 DNA sequence: TGTGCCAGCAGCTTAGCGGGGGGAACAGGGGATGGCTACACCTTC. Encoded protein: CASSLAGGTGDGYTF.

This clone was seen a single time. The chain joins TRBV23-1 to TRBJ2-3; TRBD2 agrees at 7 bases. TRBV23-1 belongs to the ORF category, with a function that is uncertain. V shed 2 bases, J shed 5 bases, and the junction held 13 bases outside the gene matches. The CDR3 loop spans 17 amino acids. The CDR3 DNA is TGCGCCAGCAGTCAACGCAGGGAGGGTTTCTTATTAGATACGCAGTATTTT. This sequence encodes CASSQRREGFLLDTQYF.